Sequencing of this T cell receptor (beta chain) was carried out in a study of cytomegalovirus exposure and HLA in healthy donors. This clone was counted between two and nine times. PCR involved 60 Vbeta and 13 Jbeta primers. TCRdb keeps only in-frame clones here, not all; method: immunoSEQ multiplex PCR. The sample records approximately 90,000 clones, roughly 69% being singletons. The sequencing sample was made of PBMCs. This sequence originates from a woman younger than 45 in good health and CMV-seronegative.

The CDR3 spells CASRVGRQRTEAFF. CDR3 coding DNA: TGTGCCAGCAGAGTGGGAAGGCAGCGGACTGAAGCTTTCTTT. The chain uses TRBV6-5 and TRBJ1-1; D is uncertain. The V end was cut by 6 bases, the J end by 5 bases, with 16 bases between. This CDR3 spans 14 amino acids. The germline V gene encodes CDR1 MNHEY and CDR2 SVGAGI.